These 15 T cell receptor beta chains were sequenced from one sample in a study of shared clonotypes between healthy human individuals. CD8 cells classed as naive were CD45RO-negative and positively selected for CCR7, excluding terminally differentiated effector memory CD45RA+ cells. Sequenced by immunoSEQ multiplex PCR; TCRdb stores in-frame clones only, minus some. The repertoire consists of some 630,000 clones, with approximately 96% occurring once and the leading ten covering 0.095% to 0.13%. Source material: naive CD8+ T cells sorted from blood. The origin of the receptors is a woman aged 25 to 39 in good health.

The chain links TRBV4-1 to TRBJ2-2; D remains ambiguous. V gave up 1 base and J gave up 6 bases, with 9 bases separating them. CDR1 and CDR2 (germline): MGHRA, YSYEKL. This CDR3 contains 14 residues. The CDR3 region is CASSQVKVSGELFF. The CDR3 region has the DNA TGCGCCAGCAGCCAAGTTAAGGTCTCCGGGGAGCTGTTTTTT.

CDR3: CASSLSVLAGGLPETQYF. In DNA, the CDR3 is TGTGCCAGCAGTTTATCGGTTCTAGCGGGAGGTCTCCCAGAGACCCAGTACTTC. The chain joins TRBV27 to TRBJ2-5, with 11 nucleotides matching TRBD2. V lost 0 bases to trimming and J lost 4 bases; unmatched junction nucleotides: 10. The CDR3 is 18 amino acids. Per germline, CDR1 MNHEY and CDR2 SMNVEV (reference sequence).

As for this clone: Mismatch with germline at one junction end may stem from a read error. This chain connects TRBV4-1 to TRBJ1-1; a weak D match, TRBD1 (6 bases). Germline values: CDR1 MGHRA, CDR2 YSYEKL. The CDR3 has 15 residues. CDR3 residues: CASSQLGGKNAEAFF. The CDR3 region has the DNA TGCGCCAGCAGCCAATTAGGGGGTAAGAACGCTGAAGCTTTCTTT.

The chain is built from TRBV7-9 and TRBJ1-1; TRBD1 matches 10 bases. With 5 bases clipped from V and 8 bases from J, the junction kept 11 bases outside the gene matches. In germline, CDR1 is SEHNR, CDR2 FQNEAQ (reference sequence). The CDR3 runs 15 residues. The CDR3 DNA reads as TGTGCCAGCAGCCTACCGACAGGGGGCGTTCCCGAAGCTTTCTTT. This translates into CASSLPTGGVPEAFF.

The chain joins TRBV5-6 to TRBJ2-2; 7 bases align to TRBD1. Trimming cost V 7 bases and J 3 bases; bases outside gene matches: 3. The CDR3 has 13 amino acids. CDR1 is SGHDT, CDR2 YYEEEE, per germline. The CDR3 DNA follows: TGTGCCAGCTCCCAGGGGGACACCGGGGAGCTGTTTTTT. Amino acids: CASSQGDTGELFF.

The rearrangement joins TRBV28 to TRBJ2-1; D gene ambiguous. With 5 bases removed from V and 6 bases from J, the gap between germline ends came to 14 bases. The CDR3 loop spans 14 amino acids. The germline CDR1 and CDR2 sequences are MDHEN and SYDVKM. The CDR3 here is CASSADSLSNEQFF. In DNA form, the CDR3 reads TGTGCCAGCAGTGCCGACTCGCTCAGCAATGAGCAGTTCTTC.

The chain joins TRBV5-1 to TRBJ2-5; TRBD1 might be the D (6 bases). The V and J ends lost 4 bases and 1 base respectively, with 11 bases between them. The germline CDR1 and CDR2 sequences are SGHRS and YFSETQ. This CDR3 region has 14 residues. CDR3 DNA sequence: TGCGCCAGCAGCCAACAGGGTTCCCAAGAGACCCAGTACTTC. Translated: CASSQQGSQETQYF.

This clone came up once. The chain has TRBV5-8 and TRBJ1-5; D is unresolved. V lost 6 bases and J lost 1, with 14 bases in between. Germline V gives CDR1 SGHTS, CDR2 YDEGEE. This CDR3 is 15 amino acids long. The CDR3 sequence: CASTSTLRSNQPQHF. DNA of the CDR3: TGTGCCAGCACCTCGACACTGAGGAGCAATCAGCCCCAGCATTTT.

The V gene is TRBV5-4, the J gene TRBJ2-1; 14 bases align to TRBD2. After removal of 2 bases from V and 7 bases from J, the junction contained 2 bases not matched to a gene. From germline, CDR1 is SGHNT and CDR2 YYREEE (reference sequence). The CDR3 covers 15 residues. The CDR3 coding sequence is TGTGCCAGCAGCTTTGGGACTAGCGGGAGAAATGAGCAGTTCTTC. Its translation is CASSFGTSGRNEQFF.

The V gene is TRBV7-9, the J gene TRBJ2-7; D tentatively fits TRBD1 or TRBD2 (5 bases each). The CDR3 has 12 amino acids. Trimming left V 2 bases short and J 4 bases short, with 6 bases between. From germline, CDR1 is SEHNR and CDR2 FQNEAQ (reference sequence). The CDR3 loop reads CASSLWGYEQYF. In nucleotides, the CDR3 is TGTGCCAGCAGCTTATGGGGGTACGAGCAGTACTTC.

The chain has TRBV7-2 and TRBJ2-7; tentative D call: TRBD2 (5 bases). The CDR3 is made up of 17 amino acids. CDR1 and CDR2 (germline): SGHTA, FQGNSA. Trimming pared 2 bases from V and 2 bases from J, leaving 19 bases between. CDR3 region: CASSLLAVMSAAYEQYF. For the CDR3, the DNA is TGTGCCAGCAGCTTACTAGCAGTGATGTCTGCAGCCTACGAGCAGTACTTC.

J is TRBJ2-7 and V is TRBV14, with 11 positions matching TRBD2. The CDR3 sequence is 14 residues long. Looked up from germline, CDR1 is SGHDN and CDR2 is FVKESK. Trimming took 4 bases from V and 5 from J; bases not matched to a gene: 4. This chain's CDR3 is CASSRSGRVHEQYF. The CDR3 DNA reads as TGTGCCAGCAGCCGTAGCGGGAGGGTCCACGAGCAGTACTTC.

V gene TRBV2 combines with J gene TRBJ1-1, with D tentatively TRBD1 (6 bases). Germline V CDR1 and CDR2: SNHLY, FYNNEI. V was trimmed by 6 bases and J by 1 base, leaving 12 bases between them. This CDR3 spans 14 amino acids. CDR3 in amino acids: CASRETGQNTEAFF. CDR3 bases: TGTGCCAGCAGGGAAACGGGACAGAACACTGAAGCTTTCTTT.

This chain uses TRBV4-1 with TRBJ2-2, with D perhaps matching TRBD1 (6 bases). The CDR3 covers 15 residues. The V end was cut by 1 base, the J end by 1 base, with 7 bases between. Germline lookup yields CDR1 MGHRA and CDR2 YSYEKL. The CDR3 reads CASSQGGLNTGELFF. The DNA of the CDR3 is TGCGCCAGCAGCCAAGGGGGGCTGAACACCGGGGAGCTGTTTTTT.

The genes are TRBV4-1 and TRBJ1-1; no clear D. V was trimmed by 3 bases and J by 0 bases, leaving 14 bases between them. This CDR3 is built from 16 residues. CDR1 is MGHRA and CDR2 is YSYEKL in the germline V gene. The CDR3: CASSQALAAVNTEAFF. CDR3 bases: TGCGCCAGCAGCCAGGCCCTCGCAGCCGTGAACACTGAAGCTTTCTTT.